This T cell receptor (beta chain) originates from a study of esophageal squamous cell carcinoma under preoperative chemotherapy. Points from the study as a whole: Chemotherapy was followed by significantly higher TCR diversity in peripheral T cells only, not tumor-infiltrating lymphocytes. Clonal contraction, more than amplification, hit abundant clones after paclitaxel-nedaplatin. After treatment, tumor-infiltrating lymphocytes seemed to come partly from incoming peripheral T cells, not only local changes.

Time point in this sample: before preoperative PTX-NDP chemotherapy. Before surgery, patients were given preoperative paclitaxel-nedaplatin chemotherapy. To note about this clonotype: Its specificity is unknown. The junction does not match germline at one end; this may be a read error.

The CDR3 totals 12 residues. In germline, CDR1 is ENHRY, CDR2 SYGVKD. TCRdb called the PCR reads again in MiXCR, with one record for every CDR3 protein. The sample shows more than 9,500 distinct CDR3 sequences, around half of them seen only once. J is TRBJ2-3 and V is TRBV10-3; TRBD1 might be the D (5 bases). This specimen was taken from a patient given preoperative chemotherapy. The sequence was obtained from a human donor with esophageal squamous cell carcinoma. The donor label of this sample is uncertain. Written as DNA, the CDR3 is TGTGCCGGTTTGTCAGGGAAGGATACGCAGTACTTT. Its translation: CAGLSGKDTQYF.